Below are 31 T cell receptor beta chains sequenced from a single sample in a study of Ad26.COV2.S vaccination and SARS-CoV-2 variants. Treatment here: roughly 18 received Ad26.COV2.S at low or high dose, single or two shots; roughly 5 received placebo; per-sample allocation not given. Sampling took place 63 days after the first vaccine or placebo injection. The protocol was immunoSEQ multiplex PCR, while the TCRdb copy is restricted to in-frame clones and leaves out a portion. This sample yields more than 300,000 clones, of which around 84% are seen a single time; more than 1.5% belongs to the top ten. Sequences were derived from peripheral blood, sampled in a trial of Ad26.COV2.S vaccine versus placebo. All receptors come from a person between 18 and 60 years old who received the Ad26.COV2.S COVID-19 vaccine or a placebo.

The V call is TRBV6-1, the J call TRBJ1-5; TRBD1 might be the D (5 bases). CDR3 size: 15 residues. V was trimmed by 1 base and J by 5 bases, leaving 12 bases between them. Germline loops: CDR1 MNHNS, CDR2 SASEGT. DNA of the CDR3: TGTGCCAGCAGTGAAGTCGACAGTTTTTATCAGCCCCAGCATTTT. Translating it yields CASSEVDSFYQPQHF.

This sequence joins TRBV9 and TRBJ2-3, with 9 bases that match TRBD1. Germline V CDR1 and CDR2: SGDLS, YYNGEE. This CDR3 spans 17 amino acids. The ends lost 0 bases at V and 4 bases at J; junction bases unmatched: 9. This CDR3 reads CASSVGRGQGRADTQYF. The CDR3 region has the DNA TGTGCCAGCAGCGTAGGACGCGGACAGGGGAGGGCAGATACGCAGTATTTT.

The chain combines TRBV11-2 with TRBJ1-6; maybe TRBD1 (5 bases). The CDR3 covers 16 residues. Germline loops: CDR1 SGHAT, CDR2 FQNNGV. V gave up 8 bases and J gave up 7 bases, with 21 bases separating them. Here the CDR3 reads CASGLMGRGKNSPLHF. CDR3 coding DNA: TGTGCCAGCGGGCTCATGGGACGGGGAAAAAATTCACCCCTCCACTTT.

This clone was observed a single time. This CDR3 is also generated by other DNA sequences in the sample. The gene calls are TRBV5-1 and TRBJ1-1; D gene unclear. The CDR3 spans 13 residues. Deletions cut 2 bases from V and 1 base from J, with 6 bases between. Germline values: CDR1 SGHRS, CDR2 YFSETQ. The CDR3 region is CASSLGSNTEAFF. Written as DNA, the CDR3 is TGCGCCAGCAGCTTAGGCTCGAACACTGAAGCTTTCTTT. Looking up the rest from reference TRBV5-1 and TRBJ1-1 gives the full variable domain: KAGVTQTPRYLIKTRGQQVTLSCSPISGHRSVSWYQQTPGQGLQFLFEYFSETQRNKGNFPGRFSGRQFSNSRSEMNVSTLELGDSALYLCASSLGSNTEAFFGQGTRLTVV.

The chain joins TRBV9 to TRBJ2-3; no clear D. The CDR3 has 15 amino acids. Germline CDR1 is SGDLS and CDR2 is YYNGEE. The ends were cut back, 0 bases at V and 4 bases at J, with 12 bases in the middle. The CDR3 DNA reads TGTGCCAGCAGCGTAGCCGGGCTGCAACCAGATACGCAGTATTTT. It specifies CASSVAGLQPDTQYF.

The gene calls are TRBV30 and TRBJ2-1, with 9 bases fitting TRBD2. CDR1 GTSNPN and CDR2 SVGIG come from the germline V gene (reference sequence). Losses at the gene ends were 0 bases for V and 7 bases for J; bases not matched to a gene: 7. This CDR3 has 15 residues. The CDR3 reads CAWSVLSGGLNEQFF. The CDR3 nucleotides are TGTGCCTGGAGTGTACTAAGCGGGGGGTTAAATGAGCAGTTCTTC. Supplemented by reference TRBV30 and TRBJ2-1, the full variable domain reads SQTIHQWPATLVQPVGSPLSLECTVEGTSNPNLYWYRQAAGRGLQLLFYSVGIGQISSEVPQNLSASRPQDRQFILSSKKLLLSDSGFYLCAWSVLSGGLNEQFFGPGTRLTVL.

The chain uses TRBV14 and TRBJ1-1; D remains unclear. This CDR3 region has 13 residues. V lost 6 bases to trimming and J lost 1 base, with 9 bases between them. CDR1 is SGHDN and CDR2 is FVKESK in the germline V gene. The CDR3 nucleotides read TGTGCCAGCAGAAAGGGAGGGAACACTGAAGCTTTCTTT. Translating it yields CASRKGGNTEAFF.

This chain joins TRBV2 and TRBJ2-7; the D gene is possibly TRBD1 (5 bases). With 10 bases removed from V and 0 bases from J, the gap between germline ends came to 16 bases. Germline CDR1 and CDR2: SNHLY and FYNNEI. The CDR3 sequence is 14 residues long. DNA of the CDR3: TGTGCCACCACGTCAGGGATGAGCTCCTACGAGCAGTACTTC. Amino acids: CATTSGMSSYEQYF.

The CDR3 coding sequence is TGTGCCAGCAGCTTAGAGAGATATAATTCACCCCTCCACTTT. This translates into CASSLERYNSPLHF. The chain combines TRBV7-9 with TRBJ1-6; D remains ambiguous. Trimming removed 1 base at V and 4 bases at J, with 5 bases between. The CDR3 runs to 14 residues. Germline-derived CDR1 and CDR2 are SEHNR and FQNEAQ (reference sequence).

Note on this clone: Other nucleotide sequences from this sample produce the same CDR3. The chain couples TRBV18 to TRBJ1-1; D gene uncertain. CDR3 length: 13 amino acids. Germline V gene data show CDR1 as KGHSH and CDR2 as LQKENI. Trimming stripped 3 bases from V and 1 base from J, with 6 bases between. The CDR3 spells CASSPDANTEAFF. CDR3 DNA sequence: TGTGCCAGCTCACCGGATGCGAACACTGAAGCTTTCTTT.

The chain links TRBV9 to TRBJ2-5; 7 bases align to TRBD2. The CDR3 runs to 16 residues. Trimming at V came to 1 base and at J to 3 bases, leaving 9 bases not matched to a gene. The germline V gene encodes CDR1 SGDLS and CDR2 YYNGEE. The CDR3 nucleotides read TGTGCCAGCAGCGTAACAGCGGGGCGCCGAGAAGAGACCCAGTACTTC. Translated, it gives CASSVTAGRREETQYF. Full variable domain (outside the CDR3, taken from reference TRBV9 and TRBJ2-5): DSGVTQTPKHLITATGQRVTLRCSPRSGDLSVYWYQQSLDQGLQFLIQYYNGEERAKGNILERFSAQQFPDLHSELNLSSLELGDSALYFCASSVTAGRREETQYFGPGTRLLVL.

A single count supports this clone. The genes are TRBV6-5 and TRBJ1-1; D remains unclear. The V and J ends lost 7 bases and 0 bases respectively, with 9 bases between them. Germline values: CDR1 MNHEY, CDR2 SVGAGI. The CDR3 is made up of 13 amino acids. As DNA, the CDR3 is TGTGCCAGCATCAAACTTCTGAACACTGAAGCTTTCTTT. The encoded protein is CASIKLLNTEAFF.

V gene TRBV5-4 combines with J gene TRBJ1-5; TRBD1 aligns across 9 bases. Looked up from germline, CDR1 is SGHNT and CDR2 is YYREEE (reference sequence). The CDR3 has 15 residues. V gave up 4 bases and J gave up 5 bases; unmatched junction bases: 7. In DNA form, the CDR3 reads TGTGCCAGCAGCCCAGGACAGGGGAGAGATCAGCCCCAGCATTTT. Its translation is CASSPGQGRDQPQHF.

On this clone: This sample includes further DNA sequences coding for the same CDR3. The chain couples TRBV3-1 (or the pseudogene TRBV3-2) to TRBJ2-5; D possibly corresponds to TRBD2 (6 bases). CDR1 and CDR2 from the germline V gene are LGHDT and YNNKEL (reference sequence). The CDR3 has 15 residues. Trimming stripped 3 bases from V and 2 bases from J, with 13 bases between. CDR3 bases: TGTGCCAGCAGCCAGGCGTCTGGGAGGCAAGAGACCCAGTACTTC. Translated: CASSQASGRQETQYF.

The chain is built from TRBV19 and TRBJ2-3, with 8 positions matching TRBD1. With V trimmed by 7 bases and J by 4 bases, 4 bases remained unmatched. The CDR3 covers 13 residues. CDR1 and CDR2 (germline): LNHDA, SQIVND (reference sequence). As DNA, the CDR3 is TGTGCCAGTACCCCGGACAGGGCAGATACGCAGTATTTT. It codes for CASTPDRADTQYF.

This chain connects TRBV6-1 to TRBJ2-5; D call uncertain. V dropped 0 bases and J dropped 2 bases, with 4 bases sitting between them. The germline V gene encodes CDR1 MNHNS and CDR2 SASEGT. The CDR3 spans 13 residues. The CDR3 DNA follows: TGTGCCAGCAGTGAAGCCCGTCAAGAGACCCAGTACTTC. Its translation is CASSEARQETQYF.

The chain combines TRBV7-9 with TRBJ1-3; no clear D gene. The V end was cut by 3 bases, the J end by 4 bases, with 7 bases between. Per the germline V gene, CDR1 is SEHNR and CDR2 is FQNEAQ (reference sequence). The CDR3 runs 13 residues. The CDR3 region is CASSLVTGNTIYF. In DNA, the CDR3 is TGTGCCAGCAGCTTGGTGACAGGAAACACCATATATTTT.

V and J are TRBV6-2 or TRBV6-3 and TRBJ1-5; 9 bases match TRBD1. CDR1 is MNHEY and CDR2 is SVGEGT in the germline V gene. The CDR3 is made up of 15 amino acids. V lost 5 bases, J lost 3 bases, and 5 bases stayed unmatched. Here the CDR3 reads CASSPGTGFNQPQHF. CDR3 nucleotide sequence: TGTGCCAGCAGTCCCGGGACAGGGTTCAATCAGCCCCAGCATTTT.

The CDR3 DNA is TGTGCCAGCTCACCATTAGTGAACACTGAAGCTTTCTTT. Encoded protein: CASSPLVNTEAFF. The rearrangement joins TRBV18 to TRBJ1-1; D is unresolved. The ends were cut back, 2 bases at V and 0 bases at J, with 4 bases in the middle. The CDR3 spans 13 residues. CDR1 and CDR2 from the germline V gene are KGHSH and LQKENI.

The V and J genes are TRBV7-9 and TRBJ1-5, with 7 bases aligning to TRBD1. Germline CDR1 SEHNR, CDR2 FQNEAQ (reference sequence). The CDR3 runs 14 residues. V was pared by 4 bases and J by 5 bases, with 5 bases of the junction left unmatched. CDR3 residues: CASSSNRGDQPQHF. In DNA, the CDR3 is TGTGCCAGCAGCTCGAACAGGGGCGATCAGCCCCAGCATTTT.

The sample holds a few counts of this clone. This sequence joins TRBV6-6 and TRBJ1-5; 8 bases are shared with TRBD1. This CDR3 spans 19 amino acids. Germline CDR1 reads MNHNY; CDR2 reads SVGAGI (reference sequence). With V trimmed by 5 bases and J by 1 base, 16 bases remained unmatched. The CDR3 loop reads CASSPDRVFSSWSNQPQHF. DNA for the CDR3: TGTGCCAGCAGTCCGGACAGGGTATTCTCGAGTTGGAGCAATCAGCCCCAGCATTTT.

The genes are TRBV6-2 or TRBV6-3 and TRBJ1-2; tentatively, D is TRBD1 (6 bases). Deletions cut 2 bases from V and 7 bases from J, with 20 bases between. Germline CDR1 is MNHEY and CDR2 is SVGEGT. The length of the CDR3 is 16 residues. The CDR3 sequence is CASSYAAGAGIRGYTF. In DNA form, the CDR3 reads TGTGCCAGCAGTTACGCCGCAGGGGCCGGTATCCGTGGCTACACCTTC.

V gene TRBV5-4 combines with J gene TRBJ2-6; no clear D. The CDR3 totals 16 residues. Germline lookup yields CDR1 SGHNT and CDR2 YYREEE (reference sequence). Trimming stripped 0 bases from V and 2 bases from J, with 9 bases between. The CDR3 DNA reads TGTGCCAGCAGCTTGGGGGGATCGGCTGGGGCCAACGTCCTGACTTTC. Translating it yields CASSLGGSAGANVLTF.

This chain links TRBV11-3 with TRBJ2-7, with D perhaps matching TRBD1 (6 bases). The CDR3 loop spans 15 amino acids. Trimming left V 7 bases short and J 3 bases short, with 19 bases between. Germline lookup yields CDR1 SGHNT and CDR2 YENEEA. CDR3 region: CASIHLDRTSYEQYF. CDR3 coding DNA: TGTGCCAGCATCCACCTCGACAGGACCAGCTACGAGCAGTACTTC.

This clone was seen once. V usage is TRBV18 and J usage is TRBJ1-3; D call uncertain. The CDR3 consists of 16 residues. V was clipped by 3 bases and J by 4 bases, with 16 bases between them. The germline gives CDR1 KGHSH, CDR2 LQKENI. The CDR3 loop is CASSPQGIPSGNTIYF. CDR3 bases: TGTGCCAGCTCACCCCAAGGAATCCCATCCGGAAACACCATATATTTT. The complete variable domain, with remaining parts taken from reference TRBV18 and TRBJ1-3, reads NAGVMQNPRHLVRRRGQEARLRCSPMKGHSHVYWYRQLPEEGLKFMVYLQKENIIDESGMPKERFSAEFPKEGPSILRIQQVVRGDSAAYFCASSPQGIPSGNTIYFGEGSWLTVV.

CDR3 bases: TGCGCCAGCAGCGACGCCTACTCCTACGAGCAGTACTTC. Translation: CASSDAYSYEQYF. V usage is TRBV5-1 and J usage is TRBJ2-7, with unresolved D. The length of the CDR3 is 13 residues. CDR1 and CDR2 (germline): SGHRS, YFSETQ. The germline V and J ends were trimmed by 4 bases and 0 bases, with 8 bases remaining between them. Full variable domain (remainder filled in from reference TRBV5-1 and TRBJ2-7): KAGVTQTPRYLIKTRGQQVTLSCSPISGHRSVSWYQQTPGQGLQFLFEYFSETQRNKGNFPGRFSGRQFSNSRSEMNVSTLELGDSALYLCASSDAYSYEQYFGPGTRLTVT.

The chain is built from TRBV29-1 and TRBJ1-2; D is undetermined. In germline, CDR1 is SQVTM, CDR2 ANQGSEA. V was clipped by 4 bases and J by 7 bases, with 10 bases between them. CDR3 length: 11 residues. The CDR3 region is CSVVAGSGYTF. CDR3 bases: TGCAGCGTTGTAGCGGGGTCTGGCTACACCTTC.

The chain employs TRBV4-3 and TRBJ2-3, with 9 bases that match TRBD2. CDR1 is LGHNA, CDR2 YSLEER, per germline. V trimming: 1 base; J trimming: 7 bases; junction bases outside the gene matches: 15. This CDR3 region has 18 residues. CDR3 sequence reads: CASSQAALGGGASNTQYF. In DNA, the CDR3 is TGCGCCAGCAGCCAAGCCGCTCTAGGCGGGGGGGCATCAAATACGCAGTATTTT.

This clone was picked up one time. This rearrangement joins TRBV18 to TRBJ2-5, with D maybe TRBD2 (6 bases). Deletions cut 3 bases from V and 0 bases from J, with 11 bases between. Germline assignment: CDR1 KGHSH and CDR2 LQKENI. This CDR3 comprises 15 residues. CDR3 region: CASSPGGSYQETQYF. In nucleotides, the CDR3 is TGTGCCAGCTCACCTGGGGGGTCGTACCAAGAGACCCAGTACTTC.

V usage is TRBV7-2 and J usage is TRBJ2-7, with D unclear. Trimming stripped 2 bases from V and 3 bases from J, with 14 bases between. CDR1 is SGHTA, CDR2 FQGNSA, per germline. The CDR3 is made up of 15 amino acids. The CDR3 reads CASSLYSQEYYEQYF. In nucleotides, the CDR3 is TGTGCCAGCAGCTTATACTCGCAAGAGTACTACGAGCAGTACTTC.

The genes are TRBV7-2 and TRBJ2-7; TRBD2 matches at 7 bases. There are 16 residues in the CDR3. Germline CDR1 reads SGHTA; CDR2 reads FQGNSA. The ends lost 1 base at V and 0 bases at J; junction bases unmatched: 6. The CDR3 coding sequence is TGTGCCAGCAGCTTAGAGTCGCGGGGGAGCTCCTACGAGCAGTACTTC. This sequence encodes CASSLESRGSSYEQYF.